This T cell receptor beta chain was documented in a study of CD8+ T cells in alopecia areata. Trimming shortened V by 2 bases and J by 8 bases, and 13 bases separated the two germline ends. This CDR3 comprises 14 residues. The germline CDR1 and CDR2 sequences are SGHTA and FQGTGA. This clone has just a few counts. Treatment defined: oral pan-JAK inhibitor, 5-10 mg twice daily. Reverse transcribed after extraction, RNA yielded cDNA as the sequencing template. TCRdb's table, derived via immunoSEQ multiplex PCR, lists solely in-frame clones and lacks some. The sample lists 200,000 to 250,000 clones, under 60% seen once, with 1.5% to 2% in the top ten.

The TCR comes from a human donor with alopecia areata. V gene TRBV7-3 combines with J gene TRBJ2-1; tentatively, D is TRBD2 (6 bases). The source material was CD4+ T cells sorted from blood, sampled at week 4, from a patient treated with tofacitinib. DNA of the CDR3: TGTGCCAGCAGCTTAGTTGCGGGGATTCATGAGCAGTTCTTC. Translated, it gives CASSLVAGIHEQFF.